Described below is a single TCR beta chain sequence and its context. Each CDR3 protein gets one entry after TCRdb re-called the 5' RACE reads with MiXCR. This sample has around 53,000 distinct CDR3 sequences; under 15% occur once, and the top ten carry about 16%. This entry belongs to a study of T cells of healthy individuals. V lost 9 bases and J 3 bases, leaving 16 bases between the germline ends. The CDR3 totals 14 residues. Germline V gene data show CDR1 as SNHLY and CDR2 as FYNNEI. The chain carries TRBV2 and TRBJ2-3; D possibly corresponds to TRBD1 (6 bases). This TCR was recovered from a human donor in good health. The CDR3 reads CASLTGQKTDTQYF. As DNA, the CDR3 is TGTGCCAGTCTTACAGGACAGAAGACAGATACGCAGTATTTT.